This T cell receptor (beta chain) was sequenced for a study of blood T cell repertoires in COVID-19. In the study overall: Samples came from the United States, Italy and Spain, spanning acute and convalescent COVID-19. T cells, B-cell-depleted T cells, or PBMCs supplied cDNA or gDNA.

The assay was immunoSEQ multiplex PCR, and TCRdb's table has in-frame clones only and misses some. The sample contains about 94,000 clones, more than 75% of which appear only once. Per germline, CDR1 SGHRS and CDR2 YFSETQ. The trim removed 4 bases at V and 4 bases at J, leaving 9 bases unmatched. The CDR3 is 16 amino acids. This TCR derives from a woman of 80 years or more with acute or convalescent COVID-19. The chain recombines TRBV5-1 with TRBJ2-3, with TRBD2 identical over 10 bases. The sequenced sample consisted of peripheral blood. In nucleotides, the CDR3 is TGCGCCAGCAGCACTATGGAGCGGGGGGGTGCAGATACGCAGTATTTT. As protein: CASSTMERGGADTQYF. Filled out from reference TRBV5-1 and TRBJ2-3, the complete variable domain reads KAGVTQTPRYLIKTRGQQVTLSCSPISGHRSVSWYQQTPGQGLQFLFEYFSETQRNKGNFPGRFSGRQFSNSRSEMNVSTLELGDSALYLCASSTMERGGADTQYFGPGTRLTVL.